These 24 T cell receptor beta chains were sequenced from one sample in a study of cytomegalovirus exposure and HLA in healthy donors. Assay used: immunoSEQ multiplex PCR; TCRdb lists only in-frame clones, some missing. The sample carries 150,000 to 200,000 clones, more than 80% recorded once. The sample taken for sequencing was PBMCs. The receptors shown here come from a man aged 18 to 30 in good health and CMV-seropositive.

This clone showed up many times. CDR3 nucleotides: TGTGCCAGCAGCCCCGGCGGGATCACAGATACGCAGTATTTT. Translated, it gives CASSPGGITDTQYF. The J gene is TRBJ2-3, the V gene TRBV11-3; tentative D call: TRBD2 (6 bases). This CDR3 contains 14 residues. Germline V gene sequence: CDR1 SGHNT, CDR2 YENEEA. V shed 5 bases and J shed 2 bases, with 11 bases lying between them.

This chain links TRBV4-2 with TRBJ2-1, with 10 bases fitting TRBD2. The CDR3 consists of 19 residues. Germline V lookup: CDR1 LGHNA, CDR2 YNFKEQ. Losses at the gene ends were 0 bases for V and 4 bases for J; bases not matched to a gene: 12. The CDR3 nucleotides read TGTGCCAGCAGCCAAGAAAGGGCCCGGGGACTAGCGCTATACAATGAGCAGTTCTTC. Translated: CASSQERARGLALYNEQFF.

The rearrangement links TRBV13 to TRBJ2-3; D remains unclear. Germline CDR1 PRHDT, CDR2 FYEKMQ (reference sequence). The CDR3 length is 14 residues. Trimming removed 2 bases at V and 1 base at J, with 7 bases between. CDR3 residues: CASSLSPGTDTQYF. CDR3 nucleotide sequence: TGTGCCAGCAGCTTATCCCCCGGCACAGATACGCAGTATTTT.

The chain uses TRBV5-1 and TRBJ2-4, with 15 bases lining up with TRBD2. Trimming at V came to 3 bases and at J to 0 bases, leaving 1 base not matched to a gene. The germline V gene encodes CDR1 SGHRS and CDR2 YFSETQ. The CDR3 extends over 17 amino acids. The CDR3 region is CASSWTSGRAAKNIQYF. The DNA for the CDR3 is TGCGCCAGCAGCTGGACTAGCGGGAGGGCAGCCAAAAACATTCAGTACTTC.

The V gene is TRBV6-5, the J gene TRBJ2-7, with 12 bases identical to TRBD2. V was pared by 4 bases and J by 2 bases, with 3 bases of the junction left unmatched. The CDR3 length is 15 residues. Germline V gives CDR1 MNHEY, CDR2 SVGAGI. The CDR3 here is CASSSLAGGTYEQYF. The CDR3 DNA follows: TGTGCCAGCAGTTCCCTAGCGGGAGGGACCTACGAGCAGTACTTC.

J is TRBJ2-7 and V is TRBV10-3; 10 nucleotides match TRBD2. Germline V gene sequence: CDR1 ENHRY, CDR2 SYGVKD. V trimming: 0 bases; J trimming: 4 bases; junction bases outside the gene matches: 3. The CDR3 is 15 residues long. CDR3 amino acids: CAISESRSGGYEQYF. Here the CDR3 DNA reads TGTGCCATCAGTGAGTCGCGTAGCGGGGGGTACGAGCAGTACTTC.

V and J are TRBV29-1 and TRBJ2-2; a weak D match, TRBD1 (8 bases). The CDR3 is 14 residues long. V lost 0 bases and J lost 5, with 10 bases in between. Germline CDR1 is SQVTM and CDR2 is ANQGSEA. CDR3 in DNA: TGCAGCGTTGAAGAACAGGGGGGGACCGGGGAGCTGTTTTTT. It encodes CSVEEQGGTGELFF.

As to this clone: The junction and the germline gene differ at one end; a read error may be behind it. V gene TRBV19 combines with J gene TRBJ2-3; TRBD1 agrees at 10 bases. The germline CDR1 and CDR2 sequences are LNHDA and SQIVND (reference sequence). The CDR3 spans 14 residues. Written as DNA, the CDR3 is TGTGCCAGTACCTCGACAGGGGGCACCGATACGCAGTATTTT. This sequence encodes CASTSTGGTDTQYF.

This clone is a singleton in its sample. This chain uses TRBV27 with TRBJ2-2; TRBD2 matches 11 bases. The junction had 3 bases not matched to a gene; V was cut back by 2 bases and J by 7 bases. This CDR3 spans 15 amino acids. Germline CDR1 reads MNHEY; CDR2 reads SMNVEV (reference sequence). The CDR3 here is CASSLGLAGGGELFF. CDR3 nucleotide sequence: TGTGCCAGCAGTTTAGGTCTAGCGGGAGGCGGGGAGCTGTTTTTT.

A note on this clone: Relative to the germline gene, one junction end is altered; a read error may explain this. The chain combines TRBV7-9 with TRBJ2-1, with 8 bases aligning to TRBD2. In germline, CDR1 is SEHNR, CDR2 FQNEAQ (reference sequence). This CDR3 contains 12 residues. CDR3 protein: CASSLEEPLAVF. CDR3 DNA sequence: TGTGCCAGCAGCTTAGAGGAACCACTAGCGGTCTTC.

In its sample, this clone was seen once. This chain connects TRBV7-6 to TRBJ2-2, with TRBD2 identical over 12 bases. The CDR3 runs 17 residues. Per germline, CDR1 SGHVS and CDR2 FNYEAQ. Trimming cost V 5 bases and J 5 bases; bases outside gene matches: 9. The DNA of the CDR3 is TGTGCCAGCAGCATCACAACTAGCGGGAGGAAAACCGGGGAGCTGTTTTTT. It yields the protein CASSITTSGRKTGELFF.

The chain joins TRBV6-4 to TRBJ2-2; possibly TRBD2 for D (6 bases). Trimming cost V 6 bases and J 5 bases, with 16 bases left between them. Germline values: CDR1 MRHNA, CDR2 SNTAGT. This CDR3 has 15 residues. The CDR3 loop reads CASSDGTLSTGELFF. The CDR3 DNA reads as TGTGCCAGCAGCGATGGGACTTTGAGTACCGGGGAGCTGTTTTTT.

This chain uses TRBV5-1 with TRBJ2-1; D possibly corresponds to TRBD2 (6 bases). V gave up 2 bases and J gave up 11 bases, with 14 bases separating them. The CDR3 runs to 13 residues. Per germline, CDR1 SGHRS and CDR2 YFSETQ. This CDR3 reads CASSFGGELKQFF. CDR3 sequence (DNA): TGCGCCAGCAGCTTCGGAGGGGAACTGAAGCAGTTCTTC.

This clone was counted once. V and J are TRBV6-5 and TRBJ2-7; a weak D match, TRBD1 (6 bases). Trimming cost V 8 bases and J 6 bases, with 20 bases left between them. The CDR3 length is 14 residues. The V gene's germline CDR1 is MNHEY and CDR2 SVGAGI. The CDR3 nucleotides are TGTGCCAGCCGGGGCTCAGGGGCCGCCAGCGAGCAGTACTTC. Translating gives CASRGSGAASEQYF.

The gene calls are TRBV6-5 and TRBJ2-1, with D possibly TRBD2 on 6 matching bases. This CDR3 spans 11 amino acids. The V gene's germline CDR1 is MNHEY and CDR2 SVGAGI. V lost 4 bases and J lost 8, with 6 bases in between. As DNA, the CDR3 is TGTGCCAGCAGTTCTAGCGATGAGCAGTTCTTC. Translated: CASSSSDEQFF.

The V gene is TRBV5-6, the J gene TRBJ2-1; TRBD1 aligns across 9 bases. The J segment lost 5 bases and the V segment lost 2 bases, leaving 8 bases of the junction unmatched. The CDR3 covers 16 residues. Germline V gene data show CDR1 as SGHDT and CDR2 as YYEEEE. The CDR3 coding sequence is TGTGCCAGCAGCTTCCGGGACAGGGACTTTCACAATGAGCAGTTCTTC. Its protein product is CASSFRDRDFHNEQFF.

This chain links TRBV7-2 with TRBJ1-1; possibly TRBD1 for D (5 bases). With 4 bases removed from V and 3 bases from J, the gap between germline ends came to 12 bases. CDR3 size: 14 residues. Germline loops: CDR1 SGHTA, CDR2 FQGNSA. The CDR3: CASSYAGRHTEAFF. The CDR3 bases are TGTGCCAGCAGCTACGCGGGGCGGCACACTGAAGCTTTCTTT.

This clone has just one count. The chain is built from TRBV19 and TRBJ2-1; TRBD2 matches at 15 bases. With 10 bases clipped from V and 1 base from J, the junction kept 2 bases outside the gene matches. Germline V gene sequence: CDR1 LNHDA, CDR2 SQIVND (reference sequence). The CDR3 is 15 amino acids. CDR3 residues: CATGTSGRSYNEQFF. The CDR3 coding sequence is TGTGCCACCGGGACTAGCGGGAGGTCCTACAATGAGCAGTTCTTC. The full variable domain, rest sourced from reference TRBV19 and TRBJ2-1, is DGGITQSPKYLFRKEGQNVTLSCEQNLNHDAMYWYRQDPGQGLRLIYYSQIVNDFQKGDIAEGYSVSREKKESFPLTVTSAQKNPTAFYLCATGTSGRSYNEQFFGPGTRLTVL.

The V and J genes are TRBV6-5 and TRBJ2-1, with TRBD2 matching over 11 bases. Germline V CDR1 and CDR2: MNHEY, SVGAGI. J lost 9 bases, V lost 7 bases, and 8 bases had no gene match. The CDR3 length is 14 residues. This CDR3 is CASKGTSGTTEQFF. The CDR3 nucleotides are TGTGCCAGCAAGGGGACTAGCGGCACCACTGAGCAGTTCTTC.

The J gene is TRBJ2-7, the V gene TRBV5-1; 7 bases are a match to TRBD2. The CDR3 length is 13 residues. V shed 6 bases, J shed 3 bases, and the junction held 6 bases outside the gene matches. CDR1 is SGHRS, CDR2 YFSETQ, per germline. The CDR3 is CASKSRENYEQYF. CDR3 nucleotide sequence: TGCGCCAGCAAGTCGCGGGAGAACTACGAGCAGTACTTC.

This chain uses TRBV7-2 with TRBJ2-1; TRBD2 agrees at 13 bases. The V segment lost 5 bases and the J segment 5 bases; nucleotides outside the gene matches: 3. The germline CDR1 and CDR2 sequences are SGHTA and FQGNSA. The CDR3 contains 15 residues. CDR3 bases: TGTGCCAGCAGCGGGACTAGCGGGACCCACAATGAGCAGTTCTTC. Its translation is CASSGTSGTHNEQFF. Filled out from reference TRBV7-2 and TRBJ2-1, the complete variable domain reads GAGVSQSPSNKVTEKGKDVELRCDPISGHTALYWYRQSLGQGLEFLIYFQGNSAPDKSGLPSDRFSAERTGGSVSTLTIQRTQQEDSAVYLCASSGTSGTHNEQFFGPGTRLTVL.

This rearrangement joins TRBV30 to TRBJ2-7; D not resolved. V lost 0 bases to trimming and J lost 7 bases, with 13 bases between them. Germline V gene sequence: CDR1 GTSNPN, CDR2 SVGIG (reference sequence). CDR3 length: 13 amino acids. The CDR3 reads CAWSVGGTGEQYF. The CDR3 region has the DNA TGTGCCTGGAGTGTAGGCGGAACTGGGGAGCAGTACTTC.

This clone was picked up one time. The V call is TRBV23-1, the J call TRBJ2-7, with TRBD1 as a possible D gene (6 bases). TRBV23-1 is filed as an ORF, its function uncertain. The germline V and J ends were trimmed by 3 bases and 2 bases, with 14 bases remaining between them. The CDR3 runs to 15 residues. CDR3 loop: CASSHPRTAPYEQYF. CDR3 nucleotides: TGCGCCAGCAGTCATCCCCGGACAGCCCCCTACGAGCAGTACTTC.

The rearrangement joins TRBV7-3 to TRBJ2-2, with D perhaps TRBD1 (6 bases). There are 15 residues in the CDR3. V lost 5 bases and J 6 bases, leaving 16 bases between the germline ends. Germline CDR1 SGHTA, CDR2 FQGTGA. The CDR3 sequence: CASSPYRAWAGELFF. DNA of the CDR3: TGTGCCAGCAGCCCCTACAGGGCCTGGGCCGGGGAGCTGTTTTTT.